This TCR beta chain emerged from a study of blood T cell repertoires in COVID-19. Looking at the study overall: The United States, Italy and Spain provided the acute and convalescent COVID-19 samples. Sources were T cells, B-cell-depleted T cells, or PBMCs; the material itself was cDNA or gDNA.

This CDR3 contains 15 residues. Germline CDR1 LGHDT, CDR2 YNNKEL (reference sequence). Between the trimmed V and J ends, which lost 0 bases and 0 bases, there was a span of 6 bases. As processed by the authors: For nucleated cells, counts were estimated from reference gene primer amplification. TCRdb keeps only in-frame clones here, not all; method: immunoSEQ multiplex PCR. That table furnishes V, J and clone size, whereas the DNA furnished D and trimming. The profile shows about 200,000 clones, around 90% of them singletons. The count of this clone is one. The sample was peripheral blood. The rearrangement links TRBV3-1 (or the pseudogene TRBV3-2) to TRBJ1-5; D is uncertain. This TCR was sampled from a man aged 50 to 60 with acute or convalescent COVID-19. CDR3 DNA sequence: TGTGCCAGCAGCCAAGAAATAAATAGCAATCAGCCCCAGCATTTT. Protein: CASSQEINSNQPQHF.